The rows below give T cell receptor beta chains drawn from one sample of a study of cytomegalovirus exposure and HLA in healthy donors. Sequencing used immunoSEQ multiplex PCR; TCRdb keeps in-frame clones, though not all of them. The data hold about 360,000 clones, with more than 80% observed a single time. Sequences were obtained from PBMCs. Receptor source: a woman between 18 and 29 years old in good health and CMV-seronegative. Both conserved end residues are part of each CDR3. The D gene is left open where the match is weak. Not all rows give a size; the values are once, few, many and, for expanded clones, a class.

DNA	CDR3	J	D	V	size
TGCGCCAGCAGCTTTCTGGGGGCGCGATATGGCTACACCTTC	CASSFLGARYGYTF	TRBJ1-2	-	TRBV5-1	-
TGTGCTAGTGGTTTGGTGAAGGGACTGGAGGTCACTGAAGCTTTCTTT	CASGLVKGLEVTEAFF	TRBJ1-1	-	TRBV12-5	-
TGTGCCAGCAGTTTAAGGACTCGGCTACGGGACTTAGGTGAGCAGTTCTTC	CASSLRTRLRDLGEQFF	TRBJ2-1	-	TRBV27	-
TGTGCCAGCACCTTCTACAGGGGATCGGACACCGGGGAGCTGTTTTTT	CASTFYRGSDTGELFF	TRBJ2-2	TRBD1	TRBV11-2	-
TGCGCCAGCGGTGGACTAGCGGGAGGGCCCGATACGCAGTATTTT	CASGGLAGGPDTQYF	TRBJ2-3	TRBD2	TRBV10-2	-
TGTGCCAGCAGGTCGGACAGCCAAGAGACCCAGTACTTC	CASRSDSQETQYF	TRBJ2-5	-	TRBV5-4	-
TGTGCCACCTCCCAAGGGGTTTCGTCGGACACCGGGGAGCTGTTTTTT	CATSQGVSSDTGELFF	TRBJ2-2	-	TRBV7-3	-
TGTGCCAGCAGCCAAGATTGGGGAGAAATGAGGACTGAAGCTTTCTTT	CASSQDWGEMRTEAFF	TRBJ1-1	-	TRBV14	-
TGTGCCAGTAGCTTCGGGACAGGGGATGGCTACACCTTC	CASSFGTGDGYTF	TRBJ1-2	TRBD1	TRBV19	-
TGTGCCAGCAGTGAAGGGACAGGCCTTATCTATGGCTACACCTTC	CASSEGTGLIYGYTF	TRBJ1-2	TRBD1	TRBV2	-
TGCAGCGTGCCGGGACGGGCGGGGGACGGGGTTAACTACGAGCAGTACTTC	CSVPGRAGDGVNYEQYF	TRBJ2-7	TRBD2	TRBV29-1	-
TGTGCCAGCAGCTTACATAGGGGGACTAACTATGGCTACACCTTC	CASSLHRGTNYGYTF	TRBJ1-2	-	TRBV7-8	-
TGTGCCAGCAGCTCCAGAGGGAACACTGAAGCTTTCTTT	CASSSRGNTEAFF	TRBJ1-1	-	TRBV7-9	-
TGTGCCAGCAGTTCCCACGGACAGGGACAGGGACAGCCCCAGCATTTT	CASSSHGQGQGQPQHF	TRBJ1-5	TRBD1	TRBV27	-
TGTGCCAGCAGTTTACCGGTTGTAGCCAAAAACATTCAGTACTTC	CASSLPVVAKNIQYF	TRBJ2-4	-	TRBV27	-
TGTGCCAGTAAGGATACTAGCGGGGGTGTAAGCAATGAGCAGTTCTTC	CASKDTSGGVSNEQFF	TRBJ2-1	TRBD2	TRBV19	-
TGTGCCAGCGGTCAGGGGAATCAGCCCCAGCATTTT	CASGQGNQPQHF	TRBJ1-5	-	TRBV9	-
TGTGCCAGCAGCTTCACCAAACTAGCTGCAGAGCAGTACTTC	CASSFTKLAAEQYF	TRBJ2-7	-	TRBV7-6	-
TGTGCCAGCAGTTACTCCGGGGGGACGAACACCGGGGAGCTGTTTTTT	CASSYSGGTNTGELFF	TRBJ2-2	TRBD2	TRBV6-5	-
TGTGCCAGCAGCTTAGAAGCGGGGAGCACAGATACGCAGTATTTT	CASSLEAGSTDTQYF	TRBJ2-3	TRBD2	TRBV7-2	-
TGTGCCAGCGGGGGCAGCCCAAACTATGGCTACACCTTC	CASGGSPNYGYTF	TRBJ1-2	-	TRBV27	-
TGTGCCAGCAGCCAAGAAGTGGGGACTAGGAACACCGGGGAGCTGTTTTTT	CASSQEVGTRNTGELFF	TRBJ2-2	TRBD2	TRBV4-2	-
TGCGCCAGCAGCGTACGACAGGGTGATCAGCCCCAGCATTTT	CASSVRQGDQPQHF	TRBJ1-5	TRBD1	TRBV4-1	-
TGCGCCAGCAGTGAGTCGTTGAACCCAGGGGGGCAGTTCTTC	CASSESLNPGGQFF	TRBJ2-1	TRBD1	TRBV10-1	-
TGTGCCATCAGTGACGGGGGGGAAGCTTTCTTT	CAISDGGEAFF	TRBJ1-1	-	TRBV10-3	-
TGTGCCTGGAGTGTAGGCCAGTCTAGTGGAAACACCATATATTTT	CAWSVGQSSGNTIYF	TRBJ1-3	-	TRBV30	-
TGTGCCAGCAGTTTATACAGGAGGGGGCAGTTCTTC	CASSLYRRGQFF	TRBJ2-1	-	TRBV28	-
TGTGCCAGCAGTTTATTGGGGACTAGCGGGACTGGGGAGCAGTTCTTC	CASSLLGTSGTGEQFF	TRBJ2-1	TRBD2	TRBV27	-
TGTGCCAGCAGCTTACGGGGGGCTGAGACCCAGTACTTC	CASSLRGAETQYF	TRBJ2-5	-	TRBV13	once
TGCGCCAGCAGTCTACAGGGGCCCGACTCCTATAATTCACCCCTCCACTTT	CASSLQGPDSYNSPLHF	TRBJ1-6	TRBD1	TRBV5-1	-
TGTGCCAGCGGCCACGAGGGACAGGGAATCTATGGCTACACCTTC	CASGHEGQGIYGYTF	TRBJ1-2	TRBD1	TRBV5-4	-
TGTGCCAGCTCACCTCGGACTAGCGGGGTGAGCACAGATACGCAGTATTTT	CASSPRTSGVSTDTQYF	TRBJ2-3	TRBD2	TRBV18	-
TGCGCCAGCAGCCAGCGACTAGCGGGGGACACCGGGGAGCTGTTTTTT	CASSQRLAGDTGELFF	TRBJ2-2	TRBD2	TRBV4-1	-
TGTGCCAGCAGTTATCTAGATACCGGGGAGCTGTTTTTT	CASSYLDTGELFF	TRBJ2-2	-	TRBV6-5	-
TGTGCCAGCAGTGCTAGCGCCACCCCCCTCTACGAGCAGTACTTC	CASSASATPLYEQYF	TRBJ2-7	-	TRBV6-1	-
TGTGCCAGTAGCCCCGCGAAGTCCACTGAAGCTTTCTTT	CASSPAKSTEAFF	TRBJ1-1	-	TRBV19	-
TGTGCCAGCGGGGGGGGAGAGATAAATGAAAAACTGTTTTTT	CASGGGEINEKLFF	TRBJ1-4	-	TRBV28	-
TGCAGCGTTGATCCTGGACGGGGTGAAGCTTTCTTT	CSVDPGRGEAFF	TRBJ1-1	-	TRBV29-1	-
TGCGCCAGCAGTACCTTAGCGATCTATGGCTACACCTTC	CASSTLAIYGYTF	TRBJ1-2	-	TRBV10-2	-
TGTGCCAGCAGTTTAGGGACAGAATTTAATTCACCCCTCCACTTT	CASSLGTEFNSPLHF	TRBJ1-6	TRBD1	TRBV27	-
TGTGCCAGCTCCGGACTCTACCAAGAGACCCAGTACTTC	CASSGLYQETQYF	TRBJ2-5	-	TRBV18	-
TGCAGTGCTGGGAGCAATGAAAAACTGTTTTTT	CSAGSNEKLFF	TRBJ1-4	-	TRBV20-1	-
TGTGCCAGCAGAAAGCCCATAACAGGGGGCAACACAGATACGCAGTATTTT	CASRKPITGGNTDTQYF	TRBJ2-3	TRBD1	TRBV7-8	-
TGTGCCAGCAGTGACTTTTTTGGGGCAGAATATGGCTACACCTTC	CASSDFFGAEYGYTF	TRBJ1-2	-	TRBV6-4	-
TGTGCCAGCAGACCGATAATGGGCAGGGGCCTACCCTACGAGCAGTACTTC	CASRPIMGRGLPYEQYF	TRBJ2-7	-	TRBV28	once
TGTGCCAGCAGCCTCTTAATGAGCACAGATACGCAGTATTTT	CASSLLMSTDTQYF	TRBJ2-3	-	TRBV14	-